The T cell receptor (beta chain) described here comes from a study of blood T cells in healthy people across ages. Isolation yielded PBMCs, at least 6.5 million per sample, in every case. Findings of the study overall: Age advanced and TCR beta diversity per million T cells fell, roughly linearly.

A second about 6 to 12 cycle PCR used barcoded and J-beta primers. TCRdb reanalysed the 5' RACE reads using MiXCR and keeps one entry per CDR3 protein. Of 1.5 million to 2 million distinct CDR3 sequences listed, about 31% are singletons. To note about this clonotype: Its antigen is still unknown.

Input material: blood. The receptor was derived from a young woman in good health.

For the CDR3, the DNA is TGTGCCAGCAGTGAAGCTAACGCAGATACGCAGTATTTT. Protein sequence: CASSEANADTQYF. V usage is TRBV2 and J usage is TRBJ2-3; D unclear. Trimming cost V 0 bases and J 4 bases, with 5 bases left between them. Germline CDR1 is SNHLY and CDR2 is FYNNEI. The CDR3 length is 13 residues.